This is a list of T cell receptor beta chains from one sample in a study of siplizumab effects on memory and regulatory T cells. TCRdb's table, derived via immunoSEQ multiplex PCR, lists solely in-frame clones and lacks some. The sample holds approximately 46,000 clones, over 85% seen once. Material for sequencing was CD8+ T cells sorted from blood. The receptors shown here come from a human donor in good health. CDR3s include the opening cysteine and the closing phenylalanine or tryptophan. D genes are given only for firm matches.

V: TRBV5-1
length: 14
D: TRBD2
J: TRBJ2-7
CDR3: CASSAGGSGYEQYF

V: TRBV14
length: 15
D: TRBD2
J: TRBJ2-7
CDR3: CASSQGGSGGYEQYF

V: TRBV11-2
length: 14
D: NA
J: TRBJ2-5
CDR3: CASRPRDTETTQYF

V: TRBV27
length: 16
D: TRBD2
J: TRBJ2-1
CDR3: CASSSTGTSGGNEQFF

V: TRBV11-2
length: 17
D: TRBD2
J: TRBJ2-1
CDR3: CASSVHSGGQLYNEQFF

V: TRBV6-5
length: 12
D: NA
J: TRBJ2-1
CDR3: CASSFTFDEQFF

V: TRBV5-8
length: 13
D: NA
J: TRBJ2-2
CDR3: CASSLAWDGELFF

V: TRBV14
length: 15
D: NA
J: TRBJ2-7
CDR3: CASSHVEGLSYEQYF

V: TRBV19
length: 14
D: NA
J: TRBJ1-1
CDR3: CASTYGWGNTEAFF

V: TRBV6-5
length: 14
D: NA
J: TRBJ1-2
CDR3: CASSEVTPNYGYTF